The 18 T cell receptor beta chains reported below all come from one sample, sequenced in a study of blood T cells in healthy people across ages. The authors ran a second PCR of roughly 6 to 12 cycles using a sample-barcoded 5' primer and a J-beta primer mix. TCRdb fed the 5' RACE reads into MiXCR, producing one record per CDR3 protein. The sample includes over 1,500,000 distinct CDR3 sequences, approximately 39% seen only once; the top ten take about 23%. What was sequenced was blood. The receptor source for this set is a human donor in good health.

This clonotype was detected once. A much larger clonotype is one base distant, so this may be a read error. The chain has TRBV7-2 and TRBJ2-1; D remains ambiguous. Trimming removed 4 bases at V and 13 bases at J, with 20 bases between. Per the germline V gene, CDR1 is SGHTA and CDR2 is FQGNSA. The CDR3 has 14 amino acids. Here the CDR3 DNA reads TGTGCCAGCAGCTACCGACGGTTACAAGAGACCCAGTTCTTC. This sequence encodes CASSYRRLQETQFF.

The V and J genes are TRBV3-1 and TRBJ1-2; D remains unclear. Germline-derived CDR1 and CDR2 are LGHDT and YNNKEL (reference sequence). The CDR3 loop spans 12 amino acids. Trimming removed 3 bases at V and 8 bases at J, with 10 bases between. The CDR3 loop is CASSHVTGGYTF. The CDR3 DNA follows: TGTGCCAGCAGCCACGTAACTGGGGGCTACACCTTC.

V and J are TRBV24-1 and TRBJ2-5; D is ambiguous. This CDR3 spans 14 amino acids. V lost 0 bases and J 4 bases, leaving 8 bases between the germline ends. The germline V gene encodes CDR1 KGHDR and CDR2 SFDVKD. CDR3 residues: CATSDLAKGETQYF. CDR3 DNA: TGTGCCACCAGTGATTTGGCTAAGGGAGAGACCCAGTACTTC.

As to this clonotype: A single base separates this from a much larger clone, so it may be a read error. The chain employs TRBV12-3 or TRBV12-4 and TRBJ1-5, with 7 bases fitting TRBD1. The ends lost 6 bases at V and 0 bases at J; junction bases unmatched: 8. CDR3 length: 16 amino acids. Written as DNA, the CDR3 is TGTGCCAGCAGCCCCGGGACAGTTCATAGCAATCAGCCCCAGCATTTT. Residues: CASSPGTVHSNQPQHF.

J is TRBJ1-6 and V is TRBV10-3; D is unresolved. CDR1 is ENHRY and CDR2 is SYGVKD in the germline V gene. The CDR3 contains 16 residues. The V and J ends lost 10 bases and 2 bases respectively, with 18 bases between them. The DNA for the CDR3 is TGTGCCACCAAGACGGGTTATGAAGCCTATAATTCACCCCTCCACTTT. This encodes CATKTGYEAYNSPLHF.

This clonotype was seen more than once but under ten times. The CDR3 is CASSLRTETNYGYTF. The CDR3 DNA reads as TGTGCCAGCAGCCTGCGGACAGAAACTAACTATGGCTACACCTTC. The chain carries TRBV12-3 or TRBV12-4 and TRBJ1-2; a possible D gene is TRBD1 (6 bases). The V end lost 6 bases, the J end lost 0 bases, and 14 bases lay between the germline ends. The CDR3 sequence is 15 residues long.

This clonotype was seen more than once but under ten times. This chain joins TRBV5-1 and TRBJ1-1; no clear D. CDR3 length: 13 residues. Trimming took off 3 bases at V and 5 bases at J, with 11 bases between the two ends. Looked up from germline, CDR1 is SGHRS and CDR2 is YFSETQ. This CDR3 reads CASSWDGGTEAFF. Written as DNA, the CDR3 is TGCGCCAGCAGCTGGGATGGTGGTACTGAAGCTTTCTTT.

This clonotype was counted a few times. In nucleotides, the CDR3 is TGTGCCAGCAGCCCCGCGGCGGGGGGGGCCTCCTACAATGAGCAGTTCTTC. Translating it yields CASSPAAGGASYNEQFF. The chain joins TRBV13 to TRBJ2-1; 9 nucleotides agree with TRBD2. Germline V lookup: CDR1 PRHDT, CDR2 FYEKMQ (reference sequence). The CDR3 has 17 residues. V shed 5 bases and J 0 bases; nucleotides not matched to a gene: 8. Complete variable domain (other parts from reference TRBV13 and TRBJ2-1): AAGVIQSPRHLIKEKRETATLKCYPIPRHDTVYWYQQGPGQDPQFLISFYEKMQSDKGSIPDRFSAQQFSDYHSELNMSSLELGDSALYFCASSPAAGGASYNEQFFGPGTRLTVL.

This chain connects TRBV6-6 to TRBJ2-6; maybe TRBD1 (5 bases). CDR1 MNHNY and CDR2 SVGAGI come from the germline V gene (reference sequence). CDR3 length: 17 amino acids. Trimming removed 3 bases from V and 0 bases from J, with 12 bases in between. The CDR3 spells CASSYGYDSSGANVLTF. The CDR3, as DNA: TGTGCCAGCAGTTATGGTTATGACAGCTCTGGGGCCAACGTCCTGACTTTC.

This clonotype was counted only a few times. The chain uses TRBV27 and TRBJ2-7, with 9 bases lining up with TRBD1. The CDR3 length is 13 residues. Germline CDR1 MNHEY, CDR2 SMNVEV (reference sequence). V gave up 7 bases and J gave up 2 bases; unmatched junction bases: 3. The CDR3 protein is CASKRQGAYEQYF. DNA of the CDR3: TGTGCCAGCAAACGACAGGGGGCCTACGAGCAGTACTTC.

This clonotype showed up just a few times. CDR3 protein: CASSFLAPSEQFF. CDR3 in DNA: TGTGCCAGCAGCTTCTTAGCACCAAGTGAGCAGTTCTTC. The rearrangement joins TRBV7-8 to TRBJ2-1; D remains ambiguous. V was shortened by 3 bases and J by 9 bases, with 12 bases between the two germline ends. CDR3 length equals 13 residues. The germline gives CDR1 SGHVS, CDR2 FQNEAQ.

This clonotype came up a few times. The DNA of the CDR3 is TGTGCCAGCAGTTACAGCAGCGGAGGCAATTCACCCCTCCACTTT. Encoded protein: CASSYSSGGNSPLHF. The chain joins TRBV6-5 to TRBJ1-6; D is ambiguous. From germline, CDR1 is MNHEY and CDR2 SVGAGI. V was cut by 2 bases and J by 7 bases, with 12 bases left in between. This CDR3 region has 15 residues.

The count of this clonotype is one. This chain joins TRBV7-2 and TRBJ2-1, with unresolved D. The germline gives CDR1 SGHTA, CDR2 FQGNSA. Trimming left V 5 bases short and J 2 bases short, with 13 bases between. The CDR3 runs to 15 residues. CDR3 nucleotides: TGTGCCAGCAGCCTGGACCAACGGGCCTACAATGAGCAGTTCTTC. Amino acid sequence: CASSLDQRAYNEQFF.

CDR3 sequence reads: CASSRIGRQETQYF. CDR3 coding DNA: TGTGCCAGCAGCCGGATCGGGAGGCAAGAGACCCAGTACTTC. The V call is TRBV11-1, the J call TRBJ2-5; 7 bases are a match to TRBD2. The CDR3 consists of 14 residues. Germline CDR1 reads SGHAT; CDR2 reads FQDESV (reference sequence). The trim removed 5 bases at V and 2 bases at J, leaving 5 bases unmatched. The full variable domain, completed using reference TRBV11-1 and TRBJ2-5, is EAEVAQSPRYKITEKSQAVAFWCDPISGHATLYWYRQILGQGPELLVQFQDESVVDDSQLPKDRFSAERLKGVDSTLKIQPAELGDSAMYLCASSRIGRQETQYFGPGTRLLVL.

The V and J genes are TRBV20-1 and TRBJ1-5, with TRBD1 matching 7 bases. This CDR3 region has 17 residues. V shed 1 base, J shed 8 bases, and the junction held 17 bases outside the gene matches. In germline, CDR1 is DFQATT, CDR2 SNEGSKA (reference sequence). The CDR3 spells CSARGGGLLGIREPQHF. For the CDR3, the DNA is TGCAGTGCTAGAGGAGGGGGCCTCCTAGGGATTAGGGAGCCCCAGCATTTT.

This clonotype was recorded a few times. The CDR3 protein is CASSPDSWNEQFF. CDR3 coding DNA: TGTGCCAGCAGCCCGGACAGCTGGAATGAGCAGTTCTTC. This chain links TRBV7-3 with TRBJ2-1; TRBD1 might be the D (6 bases). The germline V gene encodes CDR1 SGHTA and CDR2 FQGTGA. Between the trimmed V and J ends, which lost 5 bases and 7 bases, there was a span of 12 bases. The CDR3 length is 13 residues.

The chain joins TRBV7-9 to TRBJ1-2; D might be TRBD1 (5 bases). Looked up from germline, CDR1 is SEHNR and CDR2 is FQNEAQ (reference sequence). Trimming took 5 bases from V and 6 from J, leaving 10 bases between them. This CDR3 comprises 12 residues. CDR3 nucleotide sequence: TGTGCCAGCAGCCCAGGGAAACATGGCTACACCTTC. Translation gives CASSPGKHGYTF. The whole variable domain, remainder taken from reference TRBV7-9 and TRBJ1-2, is DTGVSQNPRHKITKRGQNVTFRCDPISEHNRLYWYRQTLGQGPEFLTYFQNEAQLEKSRLLSDRFSAERPKGSFSTLEIQRTEQGDSAMYLCASSPGKHGYTFGSGTRLTVV.

The sample holds a few counts of this clonotype. The V gene is TRBV7-6, the J gene TRBJ2-4; the D gene is possibly TRBD1 (5 bases). Trimming took 5 bases from V and 0 from J, leaving 11 bases between them. The length of the CDR3 is 15 residues. Per germline, CDR1 SGHVS and CDR2 FNYEAQ. This CDR3 reads CASSLRQLAKNIQYF. CDR3 sequence (DNA): TGTGCCAGCAGCCTAAGACAGCTAGCCAAAAACATTCAGTACTTC.